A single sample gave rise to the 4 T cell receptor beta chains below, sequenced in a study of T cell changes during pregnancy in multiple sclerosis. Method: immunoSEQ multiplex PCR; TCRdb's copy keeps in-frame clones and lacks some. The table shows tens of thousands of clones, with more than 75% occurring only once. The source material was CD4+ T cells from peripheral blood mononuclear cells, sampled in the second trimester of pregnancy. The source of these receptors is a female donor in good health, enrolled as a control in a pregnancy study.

CDR3 residues: CASSRSTGVYNSPLHF. The CDR3 region has the DNA TGTGCCAGCAGCCGAAGCACCGGGGTTTATAATTCACCCCTCCACTTT. The V call is TRBV7-9, the J call TRBJ1-6; D gene unclear. Germline assignment: CDR1 SEHNR and CDR2 FQNEAQ (reference sequence). Trimming stripped 5 bases from V and 4 bases from J, with 15 bases between. The CDR3 extends over 16 amino acids. The variable domain in full, completed from reference TRBV7-9 and TRBJ1-6, reads DTGVSQNPRHKITKRGQNVTFRCDPISEHNRLYWYRQTLGQGPEFLTYFQNEAQLEKSRLLSDRFSAERPKGSFSTLEIQRTEQGDSAMYLCASSRSTGVYNSPLHFGNGTRLTVT.

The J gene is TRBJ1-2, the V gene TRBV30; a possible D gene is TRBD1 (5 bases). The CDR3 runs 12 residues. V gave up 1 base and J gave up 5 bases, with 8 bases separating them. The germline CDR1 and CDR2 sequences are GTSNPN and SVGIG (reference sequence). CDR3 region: CAWSADTYGYTF. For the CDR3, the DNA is TGTGCCTGGAGTGCGGACACGTATGGCTACACCTTC.

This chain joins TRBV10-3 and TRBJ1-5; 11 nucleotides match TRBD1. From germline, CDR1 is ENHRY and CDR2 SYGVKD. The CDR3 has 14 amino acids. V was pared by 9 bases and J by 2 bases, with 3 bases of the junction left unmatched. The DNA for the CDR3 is TGTGCCATTGGGACAGGGGGGGGCAATCAGCCCCAGCATTTT. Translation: CAIGTGGGNQPQHF.

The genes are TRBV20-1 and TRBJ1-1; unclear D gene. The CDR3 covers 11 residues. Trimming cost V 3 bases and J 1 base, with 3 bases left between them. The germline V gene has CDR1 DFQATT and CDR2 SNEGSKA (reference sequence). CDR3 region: CSARRNTEAFF. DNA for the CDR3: TGCAGTGCTAGGAGGAACACTGAAGCTTTCTTT.